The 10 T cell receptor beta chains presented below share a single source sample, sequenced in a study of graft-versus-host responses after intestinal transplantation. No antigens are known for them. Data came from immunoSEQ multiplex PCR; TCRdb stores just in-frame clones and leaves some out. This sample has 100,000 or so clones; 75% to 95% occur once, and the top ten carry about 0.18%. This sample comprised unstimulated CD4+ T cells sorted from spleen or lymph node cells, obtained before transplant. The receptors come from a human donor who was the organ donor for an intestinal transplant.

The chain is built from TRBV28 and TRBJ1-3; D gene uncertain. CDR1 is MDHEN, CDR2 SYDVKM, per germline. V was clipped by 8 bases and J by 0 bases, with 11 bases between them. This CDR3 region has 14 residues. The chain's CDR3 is CASSSGLSGNTIYF. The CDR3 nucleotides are TGTGCCAGCTCCTCAGGACTCTCTGGAAACACCATATATTTT.

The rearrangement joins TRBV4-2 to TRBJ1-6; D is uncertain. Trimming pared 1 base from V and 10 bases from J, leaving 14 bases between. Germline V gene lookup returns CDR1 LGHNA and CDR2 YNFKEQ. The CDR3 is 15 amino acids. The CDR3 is CASSQVTGLGSPLHF. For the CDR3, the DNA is TGTGCCAGCAGCCAAGTTACGGGGTTAGGGTCACCCCTCCACTTT.

CDR3 residues: CASSPVRGSGGYTF. As DNA, the CDR3 is TGTGCCAGCAGTCCAGTCAGGGGATCTGGTGGCTACACCTTC. The chain carries TRBV28 and TRBJ1-2; weak D call: TRBD1 (6 bases). The V end was cut by 5 bases, the J end by 7 bases, with 17 bases between. The germline V gene has CDR1 MDHEN and CDR2 SYDVKM. The length of the CDR3 is 14 residues.

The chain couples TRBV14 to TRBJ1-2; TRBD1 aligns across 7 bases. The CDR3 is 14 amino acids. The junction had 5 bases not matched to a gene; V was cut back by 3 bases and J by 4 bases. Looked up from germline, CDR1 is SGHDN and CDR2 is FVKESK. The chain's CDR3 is CASSQRQGVYGYTF. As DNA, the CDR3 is TGTGCCAGCAGCCAGCGGCAGGGGGTCTATGGCTACACCTTC.

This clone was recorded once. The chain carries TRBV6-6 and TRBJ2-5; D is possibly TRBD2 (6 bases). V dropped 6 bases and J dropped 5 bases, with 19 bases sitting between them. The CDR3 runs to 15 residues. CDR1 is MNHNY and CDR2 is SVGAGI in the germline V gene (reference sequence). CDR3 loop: CASRKIGRGSETQYF. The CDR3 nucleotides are TGTGCCAGCAGGAAAATAGGGCGGGGTTCGGAGACCCAGTACTTC.

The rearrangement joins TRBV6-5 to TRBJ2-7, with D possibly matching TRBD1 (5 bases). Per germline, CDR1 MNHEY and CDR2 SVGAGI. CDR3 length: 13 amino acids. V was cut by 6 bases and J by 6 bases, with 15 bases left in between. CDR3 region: CASRGSLRGEQYF. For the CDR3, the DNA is TGTGCCAGCAGGGGATCTCTTAGGGGCGAGCAGTACTTC.

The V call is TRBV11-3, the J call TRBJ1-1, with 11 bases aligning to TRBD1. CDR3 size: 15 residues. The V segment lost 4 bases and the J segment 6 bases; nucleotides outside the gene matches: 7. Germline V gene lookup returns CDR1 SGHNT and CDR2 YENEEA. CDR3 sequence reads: CASSSGQGAHPEAFF. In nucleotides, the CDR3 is TGTGCCAGCAGCTCCGGACAGGGGGCTCACCCTGAAGCTTTCTTT.

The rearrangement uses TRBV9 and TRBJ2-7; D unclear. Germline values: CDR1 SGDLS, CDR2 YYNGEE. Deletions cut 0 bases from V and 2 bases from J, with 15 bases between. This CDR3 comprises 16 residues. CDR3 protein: CASSVEDIARAYEQYF. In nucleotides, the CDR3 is TGTGCCAGCAGCGTAGAAGATATAGCTCGGGCCTACGAGCAGTACTTC.

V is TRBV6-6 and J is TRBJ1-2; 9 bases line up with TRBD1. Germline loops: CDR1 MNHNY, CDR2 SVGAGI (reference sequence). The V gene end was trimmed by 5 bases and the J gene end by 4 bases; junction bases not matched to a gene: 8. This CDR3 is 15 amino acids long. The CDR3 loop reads CASSSPDRGGYGYTF. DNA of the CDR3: TGTGCCAGCAGTAGTCCGGACAGGGGAGGCTATGGCTACACCTTC.

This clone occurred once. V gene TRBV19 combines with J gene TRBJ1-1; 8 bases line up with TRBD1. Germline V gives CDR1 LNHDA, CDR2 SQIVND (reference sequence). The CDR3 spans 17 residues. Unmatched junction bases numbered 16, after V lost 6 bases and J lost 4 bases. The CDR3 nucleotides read TGTGCCAGTAGCGAACGACAGGGGCGGCTCGCGGGCACTGAAGCTTTCTTT. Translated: CASSERQGRLAGTEAFF.